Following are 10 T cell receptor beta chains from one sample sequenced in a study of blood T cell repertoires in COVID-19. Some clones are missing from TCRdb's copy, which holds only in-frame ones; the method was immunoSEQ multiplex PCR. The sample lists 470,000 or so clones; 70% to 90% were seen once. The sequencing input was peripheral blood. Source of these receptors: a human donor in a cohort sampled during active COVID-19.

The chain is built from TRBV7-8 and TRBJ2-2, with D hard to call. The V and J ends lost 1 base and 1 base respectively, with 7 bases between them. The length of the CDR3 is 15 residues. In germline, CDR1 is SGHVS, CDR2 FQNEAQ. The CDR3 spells CASSLVTLNTGELFF. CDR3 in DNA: TGTGCCAGCAGCTTAGTGACTCTGAACACCGGGGAGCTGTTTTTT. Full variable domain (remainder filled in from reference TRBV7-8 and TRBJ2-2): GAGVSQSPRYKVAKRGQDVALRCDPISGHVSLFWYQQALGQGPEFLTYFQNEAQLDKSGLPSDRFFAERPEGSVSTLKIQRTQQEDSAVYLCASSLVTLNTGELFFGEGSRLTVL.

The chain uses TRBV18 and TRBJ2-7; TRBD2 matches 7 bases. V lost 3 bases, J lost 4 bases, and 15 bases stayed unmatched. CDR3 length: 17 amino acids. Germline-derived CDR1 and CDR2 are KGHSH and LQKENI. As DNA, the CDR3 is TGTGCCAGCTCACCTAGTCCGGGCCACGCGGGAGAGTACGAGCAGTACTTC. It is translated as CASSPSPGHAGEYEQYF.

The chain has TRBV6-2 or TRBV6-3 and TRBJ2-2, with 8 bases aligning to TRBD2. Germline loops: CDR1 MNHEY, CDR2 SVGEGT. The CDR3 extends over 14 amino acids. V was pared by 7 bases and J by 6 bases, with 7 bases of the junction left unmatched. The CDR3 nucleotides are TGTGCCAGCATCCCAGCGGGAGTGGCCGGGGAGCTGTTTTTT. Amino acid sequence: CASIPAGVAGELFF.

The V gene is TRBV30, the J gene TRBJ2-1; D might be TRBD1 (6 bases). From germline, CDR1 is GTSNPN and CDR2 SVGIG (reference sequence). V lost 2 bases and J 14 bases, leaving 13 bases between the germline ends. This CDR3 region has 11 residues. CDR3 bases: TGTGCCTGGAGTCGCCCCAGGGGAAAGTTCTTC. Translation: CAWSRPRGKFF.

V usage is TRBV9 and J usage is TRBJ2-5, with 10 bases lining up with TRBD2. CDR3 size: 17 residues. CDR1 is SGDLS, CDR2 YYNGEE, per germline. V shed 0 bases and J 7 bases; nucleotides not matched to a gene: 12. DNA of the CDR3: TGTGCCAGCAGCGTAGGTCCTAGCGGGGGTACCCCGGCGACCCAGTACTTC. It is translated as CASSVGPSGGTPATQYF.

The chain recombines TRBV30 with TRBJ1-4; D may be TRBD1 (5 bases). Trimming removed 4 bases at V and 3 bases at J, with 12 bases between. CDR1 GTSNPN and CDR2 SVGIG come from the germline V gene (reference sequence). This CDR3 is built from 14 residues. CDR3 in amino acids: CAWTKGVSNEKLFF. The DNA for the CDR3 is TGTGCCTGGACAAAAGGGGTTTCTAATGAAAAACTGTTTTTT.

CDR3 in amino acids: CASIGDGRQYF. The CDR3 DNA is TGTGCCAGCATCGGGGATGGTCGCCAGTACTTC. V and J are TRBV28 and TRBJ2-5, with a tentative D call TRBD2 (5 bases). The CDR3 totals 11 residues. The germline CDR1 and CDR2 sequences are MDHEN and SYDVKM. V was cut by 7 bases and J by 10 bases, with 13 bases left in between.

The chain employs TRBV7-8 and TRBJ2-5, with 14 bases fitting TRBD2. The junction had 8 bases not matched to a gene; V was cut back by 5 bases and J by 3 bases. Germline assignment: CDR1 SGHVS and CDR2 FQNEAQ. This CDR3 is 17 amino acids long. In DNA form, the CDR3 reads TGTGCCAGCAGCGTCCCATCGGGACTAGCGGGAGAAGAGACCCAGTACTTC. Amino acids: CASSVPSGLAGEETQYF.

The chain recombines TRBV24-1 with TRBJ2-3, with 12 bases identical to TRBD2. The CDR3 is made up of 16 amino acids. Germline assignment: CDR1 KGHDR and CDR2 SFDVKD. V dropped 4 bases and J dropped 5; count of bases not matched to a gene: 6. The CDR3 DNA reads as TGTGCCACCAGTGACGGACTAGCGGGAAAAAAAGATACGCAGTATTTT. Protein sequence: CATSDGLAGKKDTQYF.

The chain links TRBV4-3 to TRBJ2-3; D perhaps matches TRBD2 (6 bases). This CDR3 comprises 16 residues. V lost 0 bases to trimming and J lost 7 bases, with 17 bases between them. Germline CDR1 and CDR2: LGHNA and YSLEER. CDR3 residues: CASSQEVGREEYTQYF. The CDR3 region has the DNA TGCGCCAGCAGCCAAGAAGTGGGCAGGGAGGAATATACGCAGTATTTT.